This T cell receptor (beta chain) was sequenced for a study of human T cells and chemical hapten exposure. Study-wide background: Skin on the upper inner arm, approximately 2 cm by approximately 2 cm in size, was sensitized with 2% DPC. Scalp application of diphenylcyclopropenone was performed weekly in patients across the entire approximately 24-week study. Study-wide results and limits: TCRs exceeding 1 in 1000 frequency stayed unchanged with DPC sensitization.

Note on this clonotype: The antigen is unknown.

V lost 4 bases and J 5 bases, leaving 12 bases between the germline ends. Germline V gives CDR1 SGHTA, CDR2 FQGTGA. The CDR3 has 14 residues. Time point: pre-sensitization, week 0. Specified treatment: therapeutic diphenylcyclopropenone sensitization with weekly scalp DPC. Unseparated into fractions, whole blood served as the source from which total RNA was extracted. Library construction involved attaching unique molecular identifiers to individual cDNA molecules, which allowed quantitative, reproducible TCR counting. A single record per CDR3 protein comes from TCRdb applying MiXCR to the RACE reads. Of some 36,000 distinct CDR3 sequences in the sample, over 9% were seen once.

This specimen consisted of whole blood, obtained in connection with sensitization to the hapten diphenylcyclopropenone (DPC). The chain couples TRBV7-3 to TRBJ2-1; weak D call: TRBD1 (6 bases). This clonotype was sampled from a man aged 50-59 years with alopecia areata. Some clones in this sample may be carry-over from other donors' samples. CDR3 coding DNA: TGTGCCAGCAGCTCCACTACAGGGAACAATGAGCAGTTCTTC. It codes for CASSSTTGNNEQFF.